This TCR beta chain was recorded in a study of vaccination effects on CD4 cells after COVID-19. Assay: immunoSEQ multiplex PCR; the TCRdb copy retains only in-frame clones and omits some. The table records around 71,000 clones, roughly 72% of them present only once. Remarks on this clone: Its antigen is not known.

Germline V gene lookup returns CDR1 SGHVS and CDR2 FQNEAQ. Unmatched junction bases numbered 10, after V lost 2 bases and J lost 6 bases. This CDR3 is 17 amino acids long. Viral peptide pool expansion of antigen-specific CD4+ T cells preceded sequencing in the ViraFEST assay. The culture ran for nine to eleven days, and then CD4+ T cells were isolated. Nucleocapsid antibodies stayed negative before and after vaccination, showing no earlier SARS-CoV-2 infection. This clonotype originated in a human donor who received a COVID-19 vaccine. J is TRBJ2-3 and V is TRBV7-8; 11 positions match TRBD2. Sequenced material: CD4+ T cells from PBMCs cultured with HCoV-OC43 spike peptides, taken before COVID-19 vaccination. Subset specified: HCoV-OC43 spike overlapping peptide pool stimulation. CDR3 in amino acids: CASSLLGVAGGSDTQYF. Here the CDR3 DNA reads TGTGCCAGCAGCTTACTGGGAGTAGCGGGGGGGTCCGATACGCAGTATTTT.